Shown below are 12 T cell receptor beta chains from a single sample sequenced in a study of T cells after yellow fever vaccination. One entry per CDR3 protein, called by TCRdb with MiXCR from the 5' RACE reads. The table has 450,000 to 550,000 distinct CDR3 sequences, around 21% seen once. Sequencing used PBMCs, obtained 15 days after the yellow fever booster vaccination. Receptors originate from a man younger than 45 who received the YFV17D yellow fever vaccine.

In this sample, this clonotype turned up a few times. CDR3 region: CASMEGGPNNEQFF. Written as DNA, the CDR3 is TGTGCCAGCATGGAGGGCGGGCCCAACAATGAGCAGTTCTTC. V usage is TRBV2 and J usage is TRBJ2-1; D might be TRBD2 (6 bases). Trimming cost V 7 bases and J 5 bases, with 15 bases left between them. The germline CDR1 and CDR2 sequences are SNHLY and FYNNEI. The CDR3 is made up of 14 amino acids.

The chain joins TRBV6-2 or TRBV6-3 to TRBJ2-7, with 9 bases fitting TRBD1. This CDR3 is built from 14 residues. CDR1 and CDR2 (germline): MNHEY, SVGEGT. V was pared by 6 bases and J by 3 bases, with 6 bases of the junction left unmatched. In DNA form, the CDR3 reads TGTGCCAGCAGGTCGGGACAGGGTCTCTACGAGCAGTACTTC. The encoded protein is CASRSGQGLYEQYF.

This clonotype was counted a few times. The chain carries TRBV7-2 and TRBJ2-1, with 8 positions matching TRBD2. This CDR3 has 14 residues. Losses at the gene ends were 10 bases for V and 7 bases for J; bases not matched to a gene: 12. Germline V gene lookup returns CDR1 SGHTA and CDR2 FQGNSA. CDR3 sequence: CATKASGSGNEQFF. In nucleotides, the CDR3 is TGTGCCACCAAGGCCAGCGGGAGTGGGAATGAGCAGTTCTTC.

The table lists this clonotype with many counts. This chain links TRBV4-3 with TRBJ2-1; 10 bases are shared with TRBD2. Germline CDR1 reads LGHNA; CDR2 reads YSLEER. The CDR3 has 17 amino acids. J was trimmed by 5 bases and V by 2 bases; bases with no gene match: 9. The chain's CDR3 is CASSQQRTSGLHNEQFF. For the CDR3, the DNA is TGCGCCAGCAGCCAACAACGGACTAGCGGACTACACAATGAGCAGTTCTTC.

This clonotype was observed a handful of times. The gene calls are TRBV20-1 and TRBJ2-4; TRBD2 matches 8 bases. J lost 8 bases, V lost 6 bases, and 6 bases had no gene match. Germline CDR1 DFQATT, CDR2 SNEGSKA (reference sequence). The CDR3 totals 12 residues. CDR3 in amino acids: CSAPGGGHIQYF. CDR3 bases: TGCAGTGCCCCGGGAGGGGGGCACATTCAGTACTTC.

The chain uses TRBV4-3 and TRBJ2-7, with 16 bases matching TRBD2. This CDR3 spans 17 amino acids. Germline CDR1 is LGHNA and CDR2 is YSLEER. J lost 4 bases, V lost 4 bases, and 7 bases had no gene match. The CDR3 spells CASSPGTSGRAEYEQYF. The CDR3 DNA follows: TGCGCCAGCAGCCCCGGGACTAGCGGGAGGGCTGAATACGAGCAGTACTTC.

The table lists this clonotype with a few counts. V and J are TRBV3-1 and TRBJ2-2; D is undetermined. The CDR3 loop spans 15 amino acids. CDR1 is LGHDT and CDR2 is YNNKEL in the germline V gene (reference sequence). V lost 5 bases and J lost 2, with 12 bases in between. CDR3 nucleotides: TGTGCCAGCAGCTCCTACGACGGAAACACCGGGGAGCTGTTTTTT. This translates into CASSSYDGNTGELFF. Drawing the rest from reference TRBV3-1 and TRBJ2-2, the complete variable domain is DTAVSQTPKYLVTQMGNDKSIKCEQNLGHDTMYWYKQDSKKFLKIMFSYNNKELIINETVPNRFSPKSPDKAHLNLHINSLELGDSAVYFCASSSYDGNTGELFFGEGSRLTVL.

V usage is TRBV7-8 and J usage is TRBJ2-2; 7 nucleotides line up with TRBD1. The CDR3 contains 15 residues. Germline V gives CDR1 SGHVS, CDR2 FQNEAQ. Trimming at V came to 5 bases and at J to 0 bases, leaving 3 bases not matched to a gene. The DNA for the CDR3 is TGTGCCAGCAGCCAGGGACAGCCGAACACCGGGGAGCTGTTTTTT. It yields the protein CASSQGQPNTGELFF. Looking up the rest from reference TRBV7-8 and TRBJ2-2 gives the full variable domain: GAGVSQSPRYKVAKRGQDVALRCDPISGHVSLFWYQQALGQGPEFLTYFQNEAQLDKSGLPSDRFFAERPEGSVSTLKIQRTQQEDSAVYLCASSQGQPNTGELFFGEGSRLTVL.

J is TRBJ1-2 and V is TRBV2; 8 bases agree with TRBD1. This CDR3 region has 13 residues. V trimming: 8 bases; J trimming: 7 bases; junction bases outside the gene matches: 9. Germline CDR1 and CDR2: SNHLY and FYNNEI. In DNA form, the CDR3 reads TGTGCCAGCGAGGGACAGGTTTGGGTTGGCTACACCTTC. Its protein product is CASEGQVWVGYTF.

This clonotype was seen only a few times. The V and J genes are TRBV7-2 and TRBJ2-6; D is undetermined. This CDR3 region has 17 residues. V lost 2 bases and J 0 bases, leaving 11 bases between the germline ends. Germline CDR1 is SGHTA and CDR2 is FQGNSA. Written as DNA, the CDR3 is TGTGCCAGCAGCTTAAACGTCCAGATCTCTGGGGCCAACGTCCTGACTTTC. Its protein is CASSLNVQISGANVLTF.

This chain connects TRBV6-4 to TRBJ2-7, with TRBD1 matching 10 bases. The CDR3 contains 15 residues. Germline lookup yields CDR1 MRHNA and CDR2 SNTAGT. The ends lost 4 bases at V and 6 bases at J; junction bases unmatched: 9. The CDR3: CASSGCGTGVCEQYF. The CDR3 DNA reads as TGTGCCAGCAGTGGCTGCGGGACAGGGGTATGCGAGCAGTACTTC.

This clonotype occurred many times. V is TRBV7-2 and J is TRBJ2-5; D not certain. The V gene lost 4 bases and the J gene lost 5 bases, with 11 bases spanning the gap. This CDR3 has 13 amino acids. Germline V gene lookup returns CDR1 SGHTA and CDR2 FQGNSA. The CDR3 here is CASSSPLRETQYF. Written as DNA, the CDR3 is TGTGCCAGCAGCTCTCCTCTCAGGGAGACCCAGTACTTC.